The 27 T cell receptor beta chains presented below share a single source sample, sequenced in a study of graft-versus-host responses after intestinal transplantation. Stimulators, some 200,000 irradiated and violet-dye-labeled cells, were plated with some 200,000 CFSE-labeled responder cells. Repertoires were generated with immunoSEQ multiplex PCR, while TCRdb's copy carries only in-frame clones and drops some. The table lists approximately 4,700 clones, less than 35% of them singletons, with around 23% in the top ten. The specimen was alloreactive CD8+ T cells from a mixed lymphocyte reaction culture, collected before transplantation. Subset described: CFSE-low proliferating T cells sorted from approximately six-day pre-transplant mixed lymphocyte reaction (GvH or HvG direction). These receptors came from a human patient who was an organ donor for intestinal transplantation.

V is TRBV6-5 and J is TRBJ2-3; D gene uncertain. The CDR3 sequence is 11 residues long. Trimming cost V 5 bases and J 10 bases, with 10 bases left between them. CDR1 and CDR2 from the germline V gene are MNHEY and SVGAGI. The CDR3 bases are TGTGCCAGCAGTGAGCGCTCTTCGCAGTATTTT. Protein: CASSERSSQYF.

V usage is TRBV5-4 and J usage is TRBJ1-5; D ambiguous. The CDR3 is 15 residues long. Germline-derived CDR1 and CDR2 are SGHNT and YYREEE (reference sequence). V was cut by 5 bases and J by 0 bases, with 12 bases left in between. CDR3: CASSFRRDSNQPQHF. The CDR3 DNA follows: TGTGCCAGCAGTTTTAGGAGGGATAGCAATCAGCCCCAGCATTTT.

This clone was observed a few times. The genes are TRBV12-5 and TRBJ2-7; 7 positions match TRBD1. Unmatched junction bases numbered 9, after V lost 3 bases and J lost 1 base. Germline-derived CDR1 and CDR2 are LGHNT and FRNRAP. This CDR3 is built from 16 residues. CDR3 sequence (DNA): TGTGCTAGTGGTTTTGGCCCCGGGACAGTTTCCTACGAGCAGTACGTC. As protein: CASGFGPGTVSYEQYV.

This chain links TRBV6-5 with TRBJ1-1; 7 bases are shared with TRBD1. Germline V gene data show CDR1 as MNHEY and CDR2 as SVGAGI. The trim removed 6 bases at V and 0 bases at J, leaving 7 bases unmatched. The CDR3 has 15 residues. CDR3 in amino acids: CASRTRTGLNTEAFF. Here the CDR3 DNA reads TGTGCCAGCAGAACCCGGACAGGTTTGAACACTGAAGCTTTCTTT.

The chain uses TRBV21-1 and TRBJ2-5; the D call TRBD2 from the table was never checked on the DNA. TRBV21-1 is tagged as a pseudogene. The CDR3 length is 15 residues. The CDR3 protein is CASSPKAGAVWTQYF. In DNA form, the CDR3 reads TGTGCCAGCAGCCCCAAGGCGGGGGCGGTATGGACCCAGTACTTC.

This chain links TRBV29-1 with TRBJ1-6; D is perhaps TRBD1 (5 bases). Germline loops: CDR1 SQVTM, CDR2 ANQGSEA. This CDR3 contains 13 residues. Trimming removed 5 bases at V and 7 bases at J, with 12 bases between. The CDR3 loop is CSVIPGLNSPLHF. CDR3 nucleotide sequence: TGCAGCGTTATTCCAGGGCTGAATTCACCCCTCCACTTT.

The chain has TRBV30 and TRBJ2-7; 8 bases align to TRBD2. Looked up from germline, CDR1 is GTSNPN and CDR2 is SVGIG (reference sequence). CDR3 length: 13 amino acids. V shed 7 bases and J 3 bases; nucleotides not matched to a gene: 8. The CDR3 loop reads CASLKRGHYEQYV. Written as DNA, the CDR3 is TGTGCCTCCCTAAAGCGGGGGCACTACGAGCAGTACGTC.

This clone was detected many times. The chain combines TRBV13 with TRBJ2-2; D is unresolved. CDR1 and CDR2 from the germline V gene are PRHDT and FYEKMQ (reference sequence). V lost 5 bases, J lost 3 bases, and 13 bases lay in between. This CDR3 region has 15 residues. The CDR3, as DNA: TGTGCCAGCAGCCCCGAAAACTCGTACACCGGGGAGCTGTTTTTT. Translating gives CASSPENSYTGELFF.

The rearrangement links TRBV11-2 to TRBJ2-1, with D perhaps matching TRBD2 (5 bases). CDR3 length: 16 residues. Looked up from germline, CDR1 is SGHAT and CDR2 is FQNNGV. V was trimmed by 1 base and J by 0 bases, leaving 10 bases between them. CDR3 DNA sequence: TGTGCCAGCAGCTTAGTAGCGTTCCTCTCCTACAATGAGCAGTTCTTC. Its protein product is CASSLVAFLSYNEQFF.

This clone appeared a few times. The chain joins TRBV19 to TRBJ1-1, with D possibly being TRBD1 (6 bases). This CDR3 comprises 14 residues. Germline V gene sequence: CDR1 LNHDA, CDR2 SQIVND (reference sequence). Trimming removed 5 bases from V and 2 bases from J, with 12 bases in between. CDR3 coding DNA: TGTGCCAGTAGTTGGGCTGGGGGCAACACTGAAGCTTTCTTT. This encodes CASSWAGGNTEAFF. The full variable domain, its missing parts supplied by reference TRBV19 and TRBJ1-1, is DGGITQSPKYLFRKEGQNVTLSCEQNLNHDAMYWYRQDPGQGLRLIYYSQIVNDFQKGDIAEGYSVSREKKESFPLTVTSAQKNPTAFYLCASSWAGGNTEAFFGQGTRLTVV.

The chain combines TRBV6-5 with TRBJ2-3; D unresolved. Trimming pared 0 bases from V and 4 bases from J, leaving 5 bases between. Per the germline V gene, CDR1 is MNHEY and CDR2 is SVGAGI. This CDR3 contains 13 residues. CDR3 DNA sequence: TGTGCCAGCAGTTACTCAGAGGCAGATACGCAGTATTTT. This encodes CASSYSEADTQYF.

CDR3 DNA: TGTGCCAGCAGCGATCCGGGACAGAAAGAGACCCAGTACTTC. This encodes CASSDPGQKETQYF. The chain joins TRBV2 to TRBJ2-5; 7 positions match TRBD1. This CDR3 spans 14 amino acids. Germline CDR1 SNHLY, CDR2 FYNNEI. Germline trimming cut 6 bases from V and 3 bases from J; bases unmatched to any gene: 7.

This CDR3 reads CASSLVGTGASSVRQYV. The CDR3 DNA follows: TGTGCCAGCAGCTTGGTGGGCACTGGGGCTTCTTCAGTTCGTCAGTACGTC. The chain links TRBV5-6 to TRBJ2-7; a possible D gene is TRBD1 (5 bases). This CDR3 spans 17 amino acids. Germline V gene data show CDR1 as SGHDT and CDR2 as YYEEEE. V shed 0 bases and J shed 10 bases, with 26 bases lying between them.

V is TRBV28 and J is TRBJ1-1; D remains ambiguous. This CDR3 has 11 amino acids. Trimming left V 6 bases short and J 2 bases short, with 4 bases between. CDR1 and CDR2 from the germline V gene are MDHEN and SYDVKM. The CDR3 here is CASSVNTEAFF. The CDR3 bases are TGTGCCAGCAGCGTTAACACTGAAGCTTTCTTT.

This clone is medium-sized by share. The V and J genes are TRBV28 and TRBJ1-5, with TRBD1 identical over 8 bases. V dropped 5 bases and J dropped 5; count of bases not matched to a gene: 11. Germline values: CDR1 MDHEN, CDR2 SYDVKM. There are 16 residues in the CDR3. The CDR3 DNA is TGTGCCAGCAGTCATACTCCGGACAGGGACGATCAGCCCCAGCATTTT. Residues: CASSHTPDRDDQPQHF.

In its sample, this clone was seen a few times. The CDR3 reads CASSYSGDIQYF. As DNA, the CDR3 is TGTGCCAGCAGTTACTCAGGGGACATTCAGTACTTC. The V and J genes are TRBV6-9 and TRBJ2-4, with D tentatively TRBD1 (6 bases). There are 12 residues in the CDR3. Germline-derived CDR1 and CDR2 are MNHGY and SVAAGI. The V gene lost 3 bases and the J gene lost 8 bases, with 8 bases spanning the gap.

The J gene is TRBJ2-1, the V gene TRBV28, with D possibly being TRBD2 (6 bases). Trimming shortened V by 3 bases and J by 2 bases, and 11 bases separated the two germline ends. CDR3 length: 15 amino acids. Germline-derived CDR1 and CDR2 are MDHEN and SYDVKM. CDR3: CASSFGGITYNEQFF. CDR3 coding DNA: TGTGCCAGCAGTTTTGGAGGGATCACCTACAATGAGCAGTTCTTC.

By share, this clone ranks as medium-sized. The chain employs TRBV30 and TRBJ2-7; a weak D match, TRBD1 (5 bases). This CDR3 region has 12 residues. The V end was cut by 3 bases, the J end by 2 bases, with 8 bases between. Germline CDR1 is GTSNPN and CDR2 is SVGIG (reference sequence). The CDR3 is CAWSGHPYEQYV. The DNA of the CDR3 is TGTGCCTGGAGCGGACACCCCTACGAGCAGTACGTC.

This clone was counted only a few times. V usage is TRBV7-2 and J usage is TRBJ1-2; 7 bases are shared with TRBD1. CDR1 SGHTA and CDR2 FQGNSA come from the germline V gene. V trimming: 5 bases; J trimming: 1 base; junction bases outside the gene matches: 13. This CDR3 has 17 residues. The CDR3 spells CASSTHRRDSDNYGYTF. The CDR3 coding sequence is TGTGCCAGCAGCACTCACAGACGGGACAGCGATAACTATGGCTACACCTTC.

The V and J genes are TRBV7-9 and TRBJ2-1; D remains unclear. The germline V gene encodes CDR1 SEHNR and CDR2 FQNEAQ (reference sequence). This CDR3 contains 15 residues. Deletions cut 1 base from V and 6 bases from J, with 13 bases between. This CDR3 reads CASSLGESFLNEQFF. In nucleotides, the CDR3 is TGTGCCAGCAGCTTAGGAGAAAGCTTCCTCAATGAGCAGTTCTTC.

The chain uses TRBV10-1 and TRBJ2-3; D remains ambiguous. Between the trimmed V and J ends, which lost 1 base and 3 bases, there was a span of 17 bases. The germline gives CDR1 WNHNN, CDR2 SYGVQD (reference sequence). The length of the CDR3 is 17 residues. The chain's CDR3 is CASSEWASPLGTDTQYF. In DNA, the CDR3 is TGCGCCAGCAGTGAGTGGGCTTCCCCTCTTGGGACAGATACGCAGTATTTT.

This clone was detected only a few times. The CDR3 loop is CASTYPTGELFF. For the CDR3, the DNA is TGCGCCAGCACCTACCCCACCGGGGAGCTGTTTTTT. The chain links TRBV5-1 to TRBJ2-2; D not resolved. V was cut by 6 bases and J by 4 bases, with 7 bases left in between. From germline, CDR1 is SGHRS and CDR2 YFSETQ. The CDR3 is 12 residues long.

The CDR3 coding sequence is TGCGCCAGCAGCCTGGACATTTCGGCTAATGAAAAACTGTTTTTT. Protein product: CASSLDISANEKLFF. This chain links TRBV4-3 with TRBJ1-4; weak D call: TRBD1 (5 bases). CDR3 length: 15 amino acids. CDR1 is LGHNA and CDR2 is YSLEER in the germline V gene. V was shortened by 4 bases and J by 3 bases, with 12 bases between the two germline ends.

The V gene is TRBV19, the J gene TRBJ2-3; D might be TRBD2 (6 bases). The germline gives CDR1 LNHDA, CDR2 SQIVND (reference sequence). V lost 5 bases, J lost 5 bases, and 20 bases lay in between. CDR3 length equals 16 residues. CDR3 amino acids: CASSLGTSLTLDTQYF. DNA for the CDR3: TGTGCCAGTAGTCTCGGTACTAGCTTGACCTTAGATACGCAGTATTTT.

There are a few counts of this clone. The chain couples TRBV9 to TRBJ2-1; 10 bases fit TRBD1. V shed 3 bases and J 6 bases; nucleotides not matched to a gene: 6. Germline values: CDR1 SGDLS, CDR2 YYNGEE. CDR3 length equals 15 residues. CDR3 coding DNA: TGTGCCAGCAGCGCGAGGGGACAGGGGTTCAATGAGCAGTTCTTC. Its translation: CASSARGQGFNEQFF.

This clone has more than one count but fewer than ten. The rearrangement uses TRBV6-5 and TRBJ2-5, with D perhaps matching TRBD2 (7 bases). The germline V gene encodes CDR1 MNHEY and CDR2 SVGAGI. This CDR3 has 15 amino acids. Trimming left V 1 base short and J 5 bases short, with 14 bases between. CDR3 coding DNA: TGTGCCAGCAGTTACTTCGAGGGGGGGCAGGAGACCCAGTACTTC. Protein: CASSYFEGGQETQYF.

This clone was seen more than once but under ten times. The genes are TRBV15 and TRBJ2-7, with D perhaps matching TRBD1 (6 bases). Germline V gene data show CDR1 as LNHNV and CDR2 as YYDKDF (reference sequence). This CDR3 contains 12 residues. Trimming removed 5 bases at V and 6 bases at J, with 11 bases between. The CDR3 sequence is CATSPTGAEQYV. The CDR3 region has the DNA TGTGCCACCAGCCCGACAGGAGCCGAGCAGTACGTC.